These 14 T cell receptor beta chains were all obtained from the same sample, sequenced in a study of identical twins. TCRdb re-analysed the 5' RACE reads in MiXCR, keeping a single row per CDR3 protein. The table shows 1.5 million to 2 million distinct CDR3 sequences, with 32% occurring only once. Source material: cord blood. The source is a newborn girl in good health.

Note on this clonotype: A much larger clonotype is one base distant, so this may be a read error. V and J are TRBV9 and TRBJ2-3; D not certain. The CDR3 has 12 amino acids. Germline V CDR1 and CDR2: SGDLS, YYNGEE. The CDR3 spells CASRVAGDTQYF. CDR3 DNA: TGTGCCAGCAGAGTAGCTGGAGATACGCAGTATTTT.

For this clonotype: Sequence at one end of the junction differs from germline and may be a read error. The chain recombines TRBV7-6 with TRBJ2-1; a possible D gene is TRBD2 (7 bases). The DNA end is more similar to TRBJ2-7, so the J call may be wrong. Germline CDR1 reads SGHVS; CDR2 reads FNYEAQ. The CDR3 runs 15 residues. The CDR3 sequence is CAGSLGGGGYNEQYF. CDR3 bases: TGTGCCGGCAGCTTAGGGGGGGGAGGATACAATGAGCAGTACTTC.

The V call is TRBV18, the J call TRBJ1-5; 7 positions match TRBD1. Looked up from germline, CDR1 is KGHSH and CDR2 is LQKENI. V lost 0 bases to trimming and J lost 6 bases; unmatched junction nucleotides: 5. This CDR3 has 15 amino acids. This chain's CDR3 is CASSPPNKGAQPQHF. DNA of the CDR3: TGTGCCAGCTCACCACCGAACAAGGGGGCTCAGCCCCAGCATTTT.

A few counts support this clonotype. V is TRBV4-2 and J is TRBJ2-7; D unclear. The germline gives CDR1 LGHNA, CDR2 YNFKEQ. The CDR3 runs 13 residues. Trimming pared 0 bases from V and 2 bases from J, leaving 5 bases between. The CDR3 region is CASSQEDAYEQYF. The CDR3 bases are TGTGCCAGCAGCCAAGAGGATGCCTACGAGCAGTACTTC.

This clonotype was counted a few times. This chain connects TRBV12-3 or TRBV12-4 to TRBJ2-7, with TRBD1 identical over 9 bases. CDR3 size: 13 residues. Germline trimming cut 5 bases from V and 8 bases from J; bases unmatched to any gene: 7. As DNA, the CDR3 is TGTGCCAGCAGTCCCGGACAGGGGTACAAGCAGTACTTC. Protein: CASSPGQGYKQYF.

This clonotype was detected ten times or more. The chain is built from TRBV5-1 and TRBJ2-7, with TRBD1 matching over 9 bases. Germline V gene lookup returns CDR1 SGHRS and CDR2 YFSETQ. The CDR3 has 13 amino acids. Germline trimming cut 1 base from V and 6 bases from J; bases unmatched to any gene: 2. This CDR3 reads CASSLKTGGEQYF. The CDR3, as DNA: TGCGCCAGCAGCTTGAAGACAGGGGGCGAGCAGTACTTC.

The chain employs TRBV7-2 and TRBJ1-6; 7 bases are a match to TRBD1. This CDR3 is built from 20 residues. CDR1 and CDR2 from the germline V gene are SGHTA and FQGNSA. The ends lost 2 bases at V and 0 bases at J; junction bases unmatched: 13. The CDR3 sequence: CASSLTGTAILNSYNSPLHF. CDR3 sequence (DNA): TGTGCCAGCAGCTTAACCGGGACAGCTATTCTTAACTCCTATAATTCACCCCTCCACTTT.

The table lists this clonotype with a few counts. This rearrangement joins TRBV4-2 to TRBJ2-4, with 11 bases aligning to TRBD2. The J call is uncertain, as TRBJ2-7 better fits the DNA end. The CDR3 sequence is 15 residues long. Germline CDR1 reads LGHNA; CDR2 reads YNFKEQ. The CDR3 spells CASSRYGTSGYEQYF. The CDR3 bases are TGTGCCAGCAGCCGGTATGGGACTAGCGGATACGAGCAGTACTTC.

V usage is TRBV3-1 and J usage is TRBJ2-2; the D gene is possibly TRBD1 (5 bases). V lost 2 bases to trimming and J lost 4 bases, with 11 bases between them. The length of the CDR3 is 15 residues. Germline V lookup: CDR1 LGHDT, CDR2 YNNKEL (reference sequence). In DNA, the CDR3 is TGTGCCAGCAGCCAACGACAGTGGGGCACCGGGGAGCTGTTTTTT. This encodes CASSQRQWGTGELFF.

This chain's CDR3 is CASSYFVGPYEQYF. As DNA, the CDR3 is TGTGCCAGCAGTTATTTCGTAGGGCCCTACGAGCAGTACTTC. This chain connects TRBV6-2 or TRBV6-3 to TRBJ2-7; D ambiguous. V lost 3 bases and J lost 2, with 11 bases in between. Germline V gene lookup returns CDR1 MNHEY and CDR2 SVGEGT. The CDR3 runs to 14 residues.

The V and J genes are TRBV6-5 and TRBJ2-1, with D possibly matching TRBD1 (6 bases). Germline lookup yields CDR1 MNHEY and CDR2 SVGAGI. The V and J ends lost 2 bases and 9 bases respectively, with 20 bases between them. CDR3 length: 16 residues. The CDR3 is CASSYGGPSLGIEQFF. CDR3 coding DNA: TGTGCCAGCAGTTACGGGGGCCCAAGTCTGGGTATTGAGCAGTTCTTC.

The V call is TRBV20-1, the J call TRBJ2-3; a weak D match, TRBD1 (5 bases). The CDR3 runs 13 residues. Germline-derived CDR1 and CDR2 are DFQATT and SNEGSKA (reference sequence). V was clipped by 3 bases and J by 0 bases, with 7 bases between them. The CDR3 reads CSARTVSTDTQYF. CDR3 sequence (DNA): TGCAGTGCTAGGACAGTCAGCACAGATACGCAGTATTTT.

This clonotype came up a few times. CDR3: CATRLQGEGYEQYF. The CDR3 nucleotides read TGTGCCACCAGACTACAGGGGGAAGGGTACGAGCAGTACTTC. The rearrangement uses TRBV6-1 and TRBJ2-4; 8 nucleotides line up with TRBD1. The DNA end favors TRBJ2-7, so the J call may be wrong. Germline values: CDR1 MNHNS, CDR2 SASEGT. The CDR3 extends over 14 amino acids.

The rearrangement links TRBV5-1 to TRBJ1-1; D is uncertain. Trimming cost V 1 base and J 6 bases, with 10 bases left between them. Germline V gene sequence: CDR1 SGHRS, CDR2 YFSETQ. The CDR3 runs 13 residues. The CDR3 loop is CASSLRVKAEAFF. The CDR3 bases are TGCGCCAGCAGCTTGAGGGTGAAGGCTGAAGCTTTCTTT.